This passage covers 20 T cell receptor beta chains from one sample sequenced in a study of human T cells and chemical hapten exposure. Time point: patch test 3, about 24 weeks after DPC sensitization. The treatment denotes: therapeutic diphenylcyclopropenone sensitization with weekly scalp DPC. TCRdb reprocessed the RACE reads via MiXCR and lists one record per CDR3 protein. The table records 100,000 to 150,000 distinct CDR3 sequences, over 9% of them present only once. Sequencing used whole blood, obtained in connection with sensitization to the hapten diphenylcyclopropenone (DPC). These receptors came from a woman aged 45-60 years with alopecia areata. Some clones in this sample may be carry-over from other donors' samples.

With regard to this clonotype: One end of the junction does not line up with germline, which may come from a read error. This chain links TRBV27 with TRBJ1-4, with 7 bases identical to TRBD1. CDR3 length: 16 residues. CDR1 is MNHEY, CDR2 SMNVEV, per germline (reference sequence). The DNA of the CDR3 is TGTGCCAGCAGTTTAACGGTGGACAGGCAAAATGGAAAACTGTTTTTT. Translating gives CASSLTVDRQNGKLFF.

The table lists this clonotype with many counts. The rearrangement uses TRBV6-5 and TRBJ2-5; D is tentatively TRBD1 or TRBD2 (5 bases each). Per the germline V gene, CDR1 is MNHEY and CDR2 is SVGAGI. Trimming shortened V by 4 bases and J by 7 bases, and 16 bases separated the two germline ends. The CDR3 is 14 amino acids. Here the CDR3 DNA reads TGTGCCAGCAGTTTCGGGGCCCTCGGCGGGACCCAGTACTTC. Residues: CASSFGALGGTQYF.

The rearrangement uses TRBV14 and TRBJ2-7; 10 bases are shared with TRBD2. CDR3 length equals 16 residues. V was clipped by 4 bases and J by 4 bases; unmatched bases: 10. Germline V CDR1 and CDR2: SGHDN, FVKESK. As DNA, the CDR3 is TGTGCCAGCAGCCCTATCGGTAGCGGGGGGCGGTACGAGCAGTACTTC. Translating gives CASSPIGSGGRYEQYF.

This clonotype was observed many times. The CDR3 DNA follows: TGTGCCAGCAGCGGGGGACTAGCGGGCTTTGGGTCTGGGGCCAACGTCCTGACTTTC. Its translation: CASSGGLAGFGSGANVLTF. V is TRBV9 and J is TRBJ2-6; the match to TRBD2 covers 12 bases. This CDR3 has 19 residues. V was clipped by 3 bases and J by 1 base; unmatched bases: 8. Per the germline V gene, CDR1 is SGDLS and CDR2 is YYNGEE.

This chain links TRBV9 with TRBJ2-5, with 10 nucleotides matching TRBD1. V was pared by 3 bases and J by 3 bases, with 2 bases of the junction left unmatched. The V gene's germline CDR1 is SGDLS and CDR2 YYNGEE. This CDR3 comprises 14 residues. The CDR3 is CASSGQGAKETQYF. DNA for the CDR3: TGTGCCAGCAGCGGACAGGGGGCGAAAGAGACCCAGTACTTC.

There are a few counts of this clonotype. The gene calls are TRBV27 and TRBJ1-2; unclear D gene. From germline, CDR1 is MNHEY and CDR2 SMNVEV (reference sequence). Trimming removed 5 bases at V and 0 bases at J, with 13 bases between. The CDR3 has 15 residues. The CDR3, as DNA: TGTGCCAGCAGTCTCCGACCCGTCGCTAACTATGGCTACACCTTC. Encoded protein: CASSLRPVANYGYTF.

The J gene is TRBJ2-1, the V gene TRBV30; 7 bases align to TRBD2. This CDR3 has 13 amino acids. V was clipped by 1 base and J by 4 bases; unmatched bases: 1. The V gene's germline CDR1 is GTSNPN and CDR2 SVGIG (reference sequence). This CDR3 reads CAWSGRGYNEQFF. CDR3 nucleotide sequence: TGTGCCTGGAGTGGGCGGGGGTACAATGAGCAGTTCTTC. Variable domain in full (rest from reference TRBV30 and TRBJ2-1): SQTIHQWPATLVQPVGSPLSLECTVEGTSNPNLYWYRQAAGRGLQLLFYSVGIGQISSEVPQNLSASRPQDRQFILSSKKLLLSDSGFYLCAWSGRGYNEQFFGPGTRLTVL.

This clonotype turned up a few times. This sequence joins TRBV20-1 and TRBJ1-1; tentative D call: TRBD1 (5 bases). This CDR3 is built from 12 residues. V was pared by 4 bases and J by 4 bases, with 10 bases between. Germline-derived CDR1 and CDR2 are DFQATT and SNEGSKA (reference sequence). CDR3 nucleotide sequence: TGCAGTGCTACAGGGAAGGGCACTGAAGCTTTCTTT. Its translation: CSATGKGTEAFF.

This clonotype was recorded a few times. V usage is TRBV6-5 and J usage is TRBJ1-2; weak D call: TRBD1 (5 bases). CDR1 is MNHEY, CDR2 SVGAGI, per germline. The CDR3 is 13 residues long. V was clipped by 7 bases and J by 7 bases, with 16 bases between them. DNA for the CDR3: TGTGCCAGCACAAGGGACGGCTACGCTGGCTACACCTTC. It encodes CASTRDGYAGYTF.

The chain carries TRBV12-3 or TRBV12-4 and TRBJ1-2, with no clear D. This CDR3 contains 14 residues. Trimming cost V 8 bases and J 4 bases, with 17 bases left between them. The CDR3 nucleotides are TGTGCCAGCCTACCGACCCTACTACCCTATGGCTACACCTTC. As protein: CASLPTLLPYGYTF.

This clonotype was detected only once. The chain links TRBV30 to TRBJ1-2, with unresolved D. The CDR3 is 12 amino acids. CDR1 and CDR2 from the germline V gene are GTSNPN and SVGIG (reference sequence). V lost 4 bases to trimming and J lost 2 bases, with 8 bases between them. The CDR3 DNA sequence: TGTGCCTGGACCCGGGGAAACTATGGCTACACCTTC. As protein: CAWTRGNYGYTF. Combining the CDR3 with reference TRBV30 and TRBJ1-2 gives the whole variable domain SQTIHQWPATLVQPVGSPLSLECTVEGTSNPNLYWYRQAAGRGLQLLFYSVGIGQISSEVPQNLSASRPQDRQFILSSKKLLLSDSGFYLCAWTRGNYGYTFGSGTRLTVV.

This clonotype was seen only a few times. The chain links TRBV3-1 to TRBJ2-3; 13 positions agree with TRBD2. The CDR3 totals 16 residues. The V gene's germline CDR1 is LGHDT and CDR2 YNNKEL (reference sequence). With V trimmed by 2 bases and J by 5 bases, 4 bases remained unmatched. The CDR3 DNA reads as TGTGCCAGCAGCCAAACTAGCGGGGGGGCCGGAGATACGCAGTATTTT. Residues: CASSQTSGGAGDTQYF.

This clonotype was observed at least ten times. Mismatch with germline at one junction end may stem from a read error. The gene calls are TRBV5-6 and TRBJ2-7, with TRBD2 identical over 12 bases. Germline CDR1 and CDR2: SGHDT and YYEEEE. This CDR3 has 17 amino acids. This CDR3 is CASSSFSGLAGHYEQYF. CDR3 bases: TGTGCCAGCAGCTCATTTTCCGGACTAGCGGGGCATTACGAGCAGTATTTC.

The chain links TRBV27 to TRBJ1-4; 9 nucleotides match TRBD1. Trimming took 5 bases from V and 5 from J; bases not matched to a gene: 3. Germline-derived CDR1 and CDR2 are MNHEY and SMNVEV (reference sequence). CDR3 length: 14 residues. The CDR3 loop is CASSITGGNEKLFF. For the CDR3, the DNA is TGTGCCAGCAGTATCACAGGGGGCAATGAAAAACTGTTTTTT.

This clonotype has only a few counts. This chain connects TRBV29-1 to TRBJ1-4, with D unclear. Germline CDR1 is SQVTM and CDR2 is ANQGSEA. V was trimmed by 4 bases and J by 5 bases, leaving 8 bases between them. The CDR3 extends over 12 amino acids. Written as DNA, the CDR3 is TGCAGCGTTGGTTCGCGGAATGAAAAACTGTTTTTT. Amino acids: CSVGSRNEKLFF.

This clonotype was detected many times. The gene calls are TRBV5-1 and TRBJ1-1, with no clear D. The CDR3 totals 13 residues. CDR1 and CDR2 from the germline V gene are SGHRS and YFSETQ. The V end lost 2 bases, the J end lost 1 base, and 6 bases lay between the germline ends. CDR3 sequence: CASSFTANTEAFF. The CDR3 DNA reads as TGCGCCAGCAGCTTCACAGCGAACACTGAAGCTTTCTTT. Filled out from reference TRBV5-1 and TRBJ1-1, the complete variable domain reads KAGVTQTPRYLIKTRGQQVTLSCSPISGHRSVSWYQQTPGQGLQFLFEYFSETQRNKGNFPGRFSGRQFSNSRSEMNVSTLELGDSALYLCASSFTANTEAFFGQGTRLTVV.

The chain has TRBV6-5 and TRBJ1-2; tentatively, D is TRBD1 (6 bases). The V gene's germline CDR1 is MNHEY and CDR2 SVGAGI. V was clipped by 9 bases and J by 6 bases, with 20 bases between them. The CDR3 loop spans 14 amino acids. CDR3 sequence (DNA): TGTGCCAGTAGCAGAGACAGGATACAAAATGGCTACACCTTC. Encoded protein: CASSRDRIQNGYTF.

This clonotype came up a few times. V usage is TRBV6-5 and J usage is TRBJ2-7; 7 nucleotides match TRBD1. V was clipped by 5 bases and J by 5 bases; unmatched bases: 9. Germline CDR1 is MNHEY and CDR2 is SVGAGI. This CDR3 contains 14 residues. CDR3 DNA: TGTGCCAGCAGTGTCCGACAGGGTAAGGACGAGCAGTACTTC. Translated: CASSVRQGKDEQYF.

The gene calls are TRBV14 and TRBJ1-6, with a weak D call TRBD1 (6 bases). This CDR3 region has 14 residues. Germline V gives CDR1 SGHDN, CDR2 FVKESK. Trimming shortened V by 4 bases and J by 10 bases, and 14 bases separated the two germline ends. CDR3 nucleotides: TGTGCCAGCAGCCTTTCGGGGGCGGGCTCACCCCTCCACTTT. Translating it yields CASSLSGAGSPLHF.

The rearrangement uses TRBV2 and TRBJ2-1; D perhaps matches TRBD2 (5 bases). Trimming left V 3 bases short and J 0 bases short, with 6 bases between. This CDR3 comprises 14 residues. Germline loops: CDR1 SNHLY, CDR2 FYNNEI. CDR3 loop: CASSDGDSYNEQFF. For the CDR3, the DNA is TGTGCCAGCAGTGACGGGGACTCCTACAATGAGCAGTTCTTC.